This TCR beta chain was recovered during a study of cytomegalovirus exposure and HLA in healthy donors. Study outcomes and limitations: Reports showed the classifier diagnosing cytomegalovirus status with high specificity and sensitivity.

As for this clone: Its antigen is not known.

With 4 bases removed from V and 4 bases from J, the gap between germline ends came to 8 bases. CDR3 length: 12 residues. CDR1 is SNHLY and CDR2 is FYNNEI in the germline V gene. Vbeta (60) and Jbeta (13) primers were used in the PCR. The authors' processing: Unique TCR beta chains numbered around 80 million in a later analysis, with about 9.9 million shared. Method: immunoSEQ multiplex PCR; TCRdb's copy keeps in-frame clones and lacks some. That table supplies the V and J calls and clone size; D and trimming were determined from the DNA. The sample carries 65,000 to 85,000 clones, 86% recorded once. J is TRBJ2-7 and V is TRBV2; D unclear. This receptor was identified in a woman between 25 and 40 years old in good health and CMV-seronegative. Material for sequencing was PBMCs. CDR3 sequence (DNA): TGTGCCAGCAGTGTCTCCAGGTACGAGCAGTACTTC. This encodes CASSVSRYEQYF.